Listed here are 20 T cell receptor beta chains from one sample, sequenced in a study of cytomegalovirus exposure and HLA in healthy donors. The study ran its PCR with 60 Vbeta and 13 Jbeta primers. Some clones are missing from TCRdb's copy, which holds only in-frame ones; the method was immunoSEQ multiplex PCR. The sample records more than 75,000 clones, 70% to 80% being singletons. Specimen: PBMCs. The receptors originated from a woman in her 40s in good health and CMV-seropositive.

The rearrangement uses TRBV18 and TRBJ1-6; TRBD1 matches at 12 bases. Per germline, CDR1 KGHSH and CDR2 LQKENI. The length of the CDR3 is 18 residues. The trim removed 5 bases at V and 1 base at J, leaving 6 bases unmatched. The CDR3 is CASSWGQGARSYNSPLHF. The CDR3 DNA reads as TGTGCCAGCTCATGGGGACAGGGGGCGAGGTCCTATAATTCACCCCTCCACTTT.

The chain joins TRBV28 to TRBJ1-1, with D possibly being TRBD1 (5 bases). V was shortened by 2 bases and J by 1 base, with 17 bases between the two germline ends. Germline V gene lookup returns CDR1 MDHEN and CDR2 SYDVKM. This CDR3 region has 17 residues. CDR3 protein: CASSLRPGAGGNTEAFF. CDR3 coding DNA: TGTGCCAGCAGTTTACGTCCCGGGGCCGGGGGGAACACTGAAGCTTTCTTT.

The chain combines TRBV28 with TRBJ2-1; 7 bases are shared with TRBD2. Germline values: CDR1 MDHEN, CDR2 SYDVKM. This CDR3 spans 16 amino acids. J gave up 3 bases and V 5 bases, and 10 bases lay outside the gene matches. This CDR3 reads CASSRTSLYLYNEQFF. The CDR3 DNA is TGTGCCAGCAGTCGGACTAGTTTATACCTCTACAATGAGCAGTTCTTC.

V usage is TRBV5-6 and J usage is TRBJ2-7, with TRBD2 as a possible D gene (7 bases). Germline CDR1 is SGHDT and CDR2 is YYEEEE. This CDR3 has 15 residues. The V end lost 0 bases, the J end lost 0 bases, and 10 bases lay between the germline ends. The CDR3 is CASSLGGGASYEQYF. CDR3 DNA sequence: TGTGCCAGCAGCTTGGGAGGGGGGGCCTCCTACGAGCAGTACTTC.

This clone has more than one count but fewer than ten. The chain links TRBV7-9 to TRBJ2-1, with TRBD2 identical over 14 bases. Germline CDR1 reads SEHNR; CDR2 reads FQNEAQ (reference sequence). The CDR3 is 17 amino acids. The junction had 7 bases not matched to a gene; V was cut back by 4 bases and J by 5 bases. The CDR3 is CASSSGTSGGPNNEQFF. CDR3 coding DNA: TGTGCCAGCAGCTCCGGGACTAGCGGGGGTCCTAACAATGAGCAGTTCTTC.

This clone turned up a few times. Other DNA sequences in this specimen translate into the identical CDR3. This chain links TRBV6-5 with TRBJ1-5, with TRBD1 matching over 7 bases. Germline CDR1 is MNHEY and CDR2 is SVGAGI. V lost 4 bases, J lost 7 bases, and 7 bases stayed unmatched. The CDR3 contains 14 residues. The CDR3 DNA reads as TGTGCCAGCAGTTTCCGACAGGGAGGCCAGCCCCAGCATTTT. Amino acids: CASSFRQGGQPQHF.

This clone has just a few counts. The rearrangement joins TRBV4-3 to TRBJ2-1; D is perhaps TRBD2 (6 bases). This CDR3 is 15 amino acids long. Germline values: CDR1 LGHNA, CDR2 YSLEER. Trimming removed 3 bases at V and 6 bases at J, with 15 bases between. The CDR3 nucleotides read TGCGCCAGCAGCCATCGGGACTTCATTCCCAATGAGCAGTTCTTC. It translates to CASSHRDFIPNEQFF.

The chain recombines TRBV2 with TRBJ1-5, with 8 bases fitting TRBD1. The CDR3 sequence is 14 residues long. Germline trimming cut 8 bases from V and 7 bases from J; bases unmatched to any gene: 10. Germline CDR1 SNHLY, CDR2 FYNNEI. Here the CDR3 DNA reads TGTGCCAGCTCCAGTCAGGGGGCAGGGCAGCCCCAGCATTTT. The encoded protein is CASSSQGAGQPQHF.

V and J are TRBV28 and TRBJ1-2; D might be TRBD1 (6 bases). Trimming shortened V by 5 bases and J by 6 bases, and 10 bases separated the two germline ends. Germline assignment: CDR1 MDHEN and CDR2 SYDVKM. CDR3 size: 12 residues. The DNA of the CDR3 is TGTGCCAGCAGTCAAGGGGGAGATGGCTACACCTTC. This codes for CASSQGGDGYTF.

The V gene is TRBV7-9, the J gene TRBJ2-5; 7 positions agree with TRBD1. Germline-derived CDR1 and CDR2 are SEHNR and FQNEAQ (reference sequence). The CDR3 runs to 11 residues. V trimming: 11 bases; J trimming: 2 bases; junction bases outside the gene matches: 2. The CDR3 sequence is CAGTVQETQYF. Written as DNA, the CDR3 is TGTGCCGGGACAGTTCAAGAGACCCAGTACTTC.

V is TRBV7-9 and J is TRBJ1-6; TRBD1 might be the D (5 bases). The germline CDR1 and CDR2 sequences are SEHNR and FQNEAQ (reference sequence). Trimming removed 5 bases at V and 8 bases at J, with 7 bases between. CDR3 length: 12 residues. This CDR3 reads CASSLTDSPLHF. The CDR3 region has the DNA TGTGCCAGCAGCCTGACAGATTCACCCCTCCACTTT.

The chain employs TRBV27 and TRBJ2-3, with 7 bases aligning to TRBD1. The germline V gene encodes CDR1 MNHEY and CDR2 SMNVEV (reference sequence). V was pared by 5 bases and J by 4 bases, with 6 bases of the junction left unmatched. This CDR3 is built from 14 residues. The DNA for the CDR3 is TGTGCCAGCAGTCCCACAGGGGTGGCAGATACGCAGTATTTT. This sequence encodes CASSPTGVADTQYF.

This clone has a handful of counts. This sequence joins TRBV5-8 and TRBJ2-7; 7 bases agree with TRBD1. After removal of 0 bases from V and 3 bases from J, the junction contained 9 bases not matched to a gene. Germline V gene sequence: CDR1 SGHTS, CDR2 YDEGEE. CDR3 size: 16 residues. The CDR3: CASSLDLGTASYEQYF. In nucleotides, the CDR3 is TGTGCCAGCAGCTTGGACCTCGGGACAGCGAGCTACGAGCAGTACTTC.

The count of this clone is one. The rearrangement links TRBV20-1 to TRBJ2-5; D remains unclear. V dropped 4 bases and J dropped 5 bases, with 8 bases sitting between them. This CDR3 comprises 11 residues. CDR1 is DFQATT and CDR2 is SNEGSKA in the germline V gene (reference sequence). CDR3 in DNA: TGCAGTGCTACGCCTCAGGAGACCCAGTACTTC. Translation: CSATPQETQYF.

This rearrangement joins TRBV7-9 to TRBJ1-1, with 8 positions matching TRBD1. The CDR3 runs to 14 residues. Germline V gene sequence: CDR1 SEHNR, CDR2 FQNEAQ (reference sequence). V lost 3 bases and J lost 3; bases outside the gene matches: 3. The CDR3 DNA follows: TGTGCCAGCAGCTTTCTACAGGGGGACACTGAAGCTTTCTTT. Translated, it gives CASSFLQGDTEAFF.

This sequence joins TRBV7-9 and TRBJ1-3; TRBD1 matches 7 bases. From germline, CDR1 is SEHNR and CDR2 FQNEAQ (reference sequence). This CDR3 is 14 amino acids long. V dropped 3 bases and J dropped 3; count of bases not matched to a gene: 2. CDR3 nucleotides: TGTGCCAGCAGCTTCGGACAGGATGGAAACACCATATATTTT. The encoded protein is CASSFGQDGNTIYF.

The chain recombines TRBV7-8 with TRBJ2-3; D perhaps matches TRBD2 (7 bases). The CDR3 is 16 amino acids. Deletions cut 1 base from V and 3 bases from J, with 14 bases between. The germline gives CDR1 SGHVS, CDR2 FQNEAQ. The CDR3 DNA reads TGTGCCAGCAGCTTAGTGGGGGGGCGCGATACAGATACGCAGTATTTT. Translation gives CASSLVGGRDTDTQYF.

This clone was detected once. The CDR3 reads CASSLEGQALGGYTF. CDR3 DNA sequence: TGCGCCAGCAGCTTGGAAGGACAGGCCCTGGGGGGCTACACCTTC. The chain employs TRBV5-1 and TRBJ1-2; 7 bases map to TRBD1. V lost 0 bases and J lost 8; bases outside the gene matches: 10. This CDR3 comprises 15 residues. Germline V lookup: CDR1 SGHRS, CDR2 YFSETQ.

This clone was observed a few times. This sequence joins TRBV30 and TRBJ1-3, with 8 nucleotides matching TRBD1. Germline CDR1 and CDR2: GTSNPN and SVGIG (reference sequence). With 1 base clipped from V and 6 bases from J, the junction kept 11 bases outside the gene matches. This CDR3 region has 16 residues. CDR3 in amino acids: CAWSDSRGHGENTIYF. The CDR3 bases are TGTGCCTGGAGTGATAGCAGGGGGCACGGGGAAAACACCATATATTTT.

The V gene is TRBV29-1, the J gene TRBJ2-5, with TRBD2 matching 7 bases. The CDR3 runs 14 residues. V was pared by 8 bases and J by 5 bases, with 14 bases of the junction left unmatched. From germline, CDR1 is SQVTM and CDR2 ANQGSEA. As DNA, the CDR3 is TGCAGCATTTTCACTCCGGGCGGGAGCGAGACCCAGTACTTC. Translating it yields CSIFTPGGSETQYF.